This is a list of T cell receptor beta chains from one sample in a study of T-cell memory formation after mild COVID-19. MiXCR, applied by TCRdb to the 5' RACE reads, yields one record per CDR3 protein. The table includes more than 300,000 distinct CDR3 sequences, roughly 13% detected once. The material sequenced was PBMCs or a T cell subset sorted from them (not recorded which). The receptors were sampled from a man between 18 and 29 years old who had mild COVID-19 (a few samples of this study predate the infection). Cell type and time point are not known. Both conserved end residues are part of each CDR3. Each record gives: J gene, D gene, V gene, clone size, CDR3 protein, CDR3 DNA. D genes are given only for firm matches. Not all rows give a size; the values are once, few, many and, for expanded clones, a class.

J: TRBJ2-2; D: NA; V: TRBV12-5; size: NA; CDR3: CASGLPGRTGELFF; DNA: TGTGCTAGTGGTTTGCCGGGTCGCACCGGGGAGCTGTTTTTT
J: TRBJ2-3; D: TRBD2; V: TRBV6-4; size: NA; CDR3: CASSDSGTSGGDTQYF; DNA: TGTGCCAGCAGTGACTCCGGGACTAGCGGGGGGGATACGCAGTATTTT
J: TRBJ1-3; D: NA; V: TRBV16; size: few; CDR3: CASSQSRSGNTIYF; DNA: TGTGCCAGCAGCCAATCCCGCTCTGGAAACACCATATATTTT
J: TRBJ2-6; D: NA; V: TRBV3-1; size: many; CDR3: CASRDSGRISGANVLTF; DNA: TGTGCCAGCAGGGATTCGGGGCGCATCTCTGGGGCCAACGTCCTGACTTTC
J: TRBJ1-5; D: NA; V: TRBV29-1; size: NA; CDR3: CSVEGGNNQPQHF; DNA: TGCAGCGTTGAAGGAGGGAATAATCAGCCCCAGCATTTT
J: TRBJ2-2; D: NA; V: TRBV12-3/TRBV12-4; size: NA; CDR3: CASSFAGPAGELFF; DNA: TGTGCCAGCAGTTTTGCAGGGCCAGCCGGGGAGCTGTTTTTT
J: TRBJ2-7; D: NA; V: TRBV9; size: NA; CDR3: CASSVVAGFDEQYF; DNA: TGTGCCAGCAGCGTAGTTGCAGGGTTCGACGAGCAGTACTTC
J: TRBJ2-3; D: TRBD1; V: TRBV7-9; size: few; CDR3: CASSPRTGGIDTQYF; DNA: TGTGCCAGCAGCCCCAGGACAGGGGGCATAGATACGCAGTATTTT
J: TRBJ2-4; D: TRBD2; V: TRBV20-1; size: few; CDR3: CSARDITSGGAGNIQYF; DNA: TGCAGTGCTAGAGATATTACTAGCGGGGGGGCTGGAAACATTCAGTACTTC
J: TRBJ2-2; D: NA; V: TRBV5-1; size: few; CDR3: CASSLRARTGELFF; DNA: TGCGCCAGCAGCTTGCGAGCGAGGACCGGGGAGCTGTTTTTT
J: TRBJ1-4; D: NA; V: TRBV9; size: NA; CDR3: CASSAGGGFSNEKLFF; DNA: TGTGCCAGCAGCGCTGGGGGGGGCTTTAGTAATGAAAAACTGTTTTTT
J: TRBJ1-5; D: TRBD1; V: TRBV20-1; size: NA; CDR3: CSARDRDREYSNQPQHF; DNA: TGCAGTGCTAGAGATAGGGACAGGGAGTATAGCAATCAGCCCCAGCATTTT
J: TRBJ2-3; D: NA; V: TRBV7-3; size: many; CDR3: CASSLFVAEGATDTQYF; DNA: TGTGCCAGCAGCTTATTCGTTGCGGAGGGGGCGACAGATACGCAGTATTTT
J: TRBJ2-5; D: NA; V: TRBV9; size: NA; CDR3: CASSVQAGSLQETQYF; DNA: TGTGCCAGCAGCGTACAGGCCGGATCCTTGCAAGAGACCCAGTACTTC
J: TRBJ1-6; D: NA; V: TRBV7-2; size: few; CDR3: CASSLTTAPPLHF; DNA: TGTGCCAGCAGCTTAACAACCGCCCCACCCCTCCACTTT
J: TRBJ2-5; D: TRBD1; V: TRBV6-5; size: NA; CDR3: CASSGQGATQETQYF; DNA: TGTGCCAGCAGTGGACAGGGAGCAACCCAAGAGACCCAGTACTTC
J: TRBJ1-5; D: TRBD1; V: TRBV5-1; size: NA; CDR3: CARTGNQPQHF; DNA: TGCGCCAGGACAGGGAACCAGCCCCAGCATTTT